The 9 T cell receptor beta chains below were found in one sample sequenced in a study of T cell repertoires in cytomegalovirus infection. MiXCR, applied by TCRdb to the reads, yields one record per CDR3 protein. This sample has hundreds of thousands of distinct CDR3 sequences, with around a third found just once. These receptors have no identified antigens. The specimen was cultured PBMCs, collected from culture after CMV antigen stimulation. These receptor sequences come from a human donor in good health (CMV status not recorded). Some clones in this sample may be carry-over from other donors' samples.

This chain links TRBV7-6 with TRBJ2-3; the D gene could be TRBD1 or TRBD2 (5 bases each). Per germline, CDR1 SGHVS and CDR2 FNYEAQ. The CDR3 has 13 amino acids. Trimming left V 9 bases short and J 5 bases short, with 15 bases between. The CDR3 region is CASSSDGGDTQYF. The CDR3 nucleotides are TGTGCCAGTAGCAGCGATGGGGGAGATACGCAGTATTTT.

This clonotype appeared a few times. This sequence joins TRBV11-2 and TRBJ2-1; 8 nucleotides line up with TRBD1. The V and J ends lost 5 bases and 7 bases, in that order; junction bases with no gene match: 7. From germline, CDR1 is SGHAT and CDR2 FQNNGV. The CDR3 spans 14 residues. CDR3 protein: CASSRGQGLNEQFF. In DNA form, the CDR3 reads TGTGCCAGCAGCCGCGGACAGGGATTGAATGAGCAGTTCTTC.

The chain uses TRBV7-8 and TRBJ2-2, with a tentative D call TRBD1 (5 bases). Trimming left V 1 base short and J 5 bases short, with 11 bases between. CDR1 is SGHVS and CDR2 is FQNEAQ in the germline V gene. There are 15 residues in the CDR3. The CDR3 is CASSLVAGYTGELFF. CDR3 sequence (DNA): TGTGCCAGCAGCTTAGTAGCAGGGTATACCGGGGAGCTGTTTTTT. The variable domain in full, with the rest retrieved from reference TRBV7-8 and TRBJ2-2, is GAGVSQSPRYKVAKRGQDVALRCDPISGHVSLFWYQQALGQGPEFLTYFQNEAQLDKSGLPSDRFFAERPEGSVSTLKIQRTQQEDSAVYLCASSLVAGYTGELFFGEGSRLTVL.

This clonotype was seen more than once but under ten times. The chain is built from TRBV11-2 and TRBJ1-1, with 10 bases matching TRBD1. Germline CDR1 reads SGHAT; CDR2 reads FQNNGV. V dropped 5 bases and J dropped 0; count of bases not matched to a gene: 6. The CDR3 sequence is 16 residues long. In nucleotides, the CDR3 is TGTGCCAGCAGCGAACCGGGACAGGGGATGAACACTGAAGCTTTCTTT. Protein: CASSEPGQGMNTEAFF.

In its sample, this clonotype was seen a few times. The rearrangement joins TRBV5-1 to TRBJ2-7, with D uncertain. This CDR3 has 15 residues. CDR1 and CDR2 (germline): SGHRS, YFSETQ. Trimming cost V 1 base and J 5 bases, with 16 bases left between them. CDR3 sequence: CASSLKGTYRDEQYF. CDR3 nucleotides: TGCGCCAGCAGCTTGAAAGGAACGTACCGGGACGAGCAGTACTTC.

This chain links TRBV7-9 with TRBJ1-6, with 12 bases identical to TRBD1. Germline CDR1 and CDR2: SEHNR and FQNEAQ (reference sequence). Germline trimming cut 6 bases from V and 10 bases from J; bases unmatched to any gene: 4. The CDR3 has 14 amino acids. DNA for the CDR3: TGTGCCAGCAGGGGACAGGGGGCCCAATCACCCCTCCACTTT. It specifies CASRGQGAQSPLHF.

There are a few counts of this clonotype. V usage is TRBV19 and J usage is TRBJ2-1, with no clear D. Germline values: CDR1 LNHDA, CDR2 SQIVND (reference sequence). V lost 9 bases and J lost 6, with 18 bases in between. The CDR3 contains 14 residues. This CDR3 reads CASAKVRESNEQFF. In DNA form, the CDR3 reads TGTGCCAGCGCCAAGGTACGCGAGAGCAATGAGCAGTTCTTC.

CDR3 coding DNA: TGTGCCAGCAGCCCGAGGACGAGGAACACTGAAGCTTTCTTT. Translated: CASSPRTRNTEAFF. V is TRBV7-6 and J is TRBJ1-1; no definite D call. Germline loops: CDR1 SGHVS, CDR2 FNYEAQ. CDR3 length: 14 amino acids. Trimming stripped 5 bases from V and 1 base from J, with 11 bases between.

This rearrangement joins TRBV4-3 to TRBJ2-1; no reliable D call. V was trimmed by 0 bases and J by 4 bases, leaving 10 bases between them. The germline V gene encodes CDR1 LGHNA and CDR2 YSLEER. The CDR3 sequence is 15 residues long. The CDR3 DNA sequence: TGCGCCAGCAGCCAAGATAAGTCACGTTACAATGAGCAGTTCTTC. This translates into CASSQDKSRYNEQFF.